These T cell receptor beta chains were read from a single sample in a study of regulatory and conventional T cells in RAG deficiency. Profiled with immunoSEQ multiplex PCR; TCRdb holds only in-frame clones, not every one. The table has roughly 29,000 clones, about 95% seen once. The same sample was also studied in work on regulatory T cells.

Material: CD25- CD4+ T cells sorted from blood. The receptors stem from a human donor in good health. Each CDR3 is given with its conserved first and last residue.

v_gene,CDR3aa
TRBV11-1,CASSWTGANYGYTF
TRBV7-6,CASSFGQVQETQYF
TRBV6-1,CASSDLSGGLHEQFF
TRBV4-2,CASSQPGTGDYEQYF
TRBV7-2,CASSLAATGNYGYTF
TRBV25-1,CASTVGSDSQETQYF
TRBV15,CATSRRTEGEETQYF
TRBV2,CASSATASNQPQHF
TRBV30,CAWSVIANSGNTIYF
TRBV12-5,CASGVDPGVGGYTF
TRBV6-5,CASTKRQGAIDEQFF
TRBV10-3,CASGALDTQYF
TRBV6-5,CASKSDRANTGELFF
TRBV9,CASSVDEGAQETQYF
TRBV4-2,CASSHSPLLPYEQYF
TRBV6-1,CASSNSGGPSYEQYF
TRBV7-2,CASSLRLGLVGQYF
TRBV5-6,CASSLLDLNTQYF
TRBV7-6,CASSEKEEGAWDEKLFF
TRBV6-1,CASSEGRAQHF
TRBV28,CASRAGHSNQPQHF
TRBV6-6,CASSYSNGGVKGGYTF
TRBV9,CASSIGDRAAQYF
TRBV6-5,CASSYSSGEIKTEAFF
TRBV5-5,CASSLLDWNTEAFF
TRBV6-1,CASSEGRNEKLFF
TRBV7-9,CASTMGAGGTEAFF
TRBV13,CASSIVSGGGIQYF
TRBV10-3,CAISGRTASSGNTIYF
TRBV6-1,CASSPQGALGYTF
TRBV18,CASSSRQGGNQPQHF
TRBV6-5,CASSYSRQGLTEAFF
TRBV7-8,CASSFGTPNSPLHF
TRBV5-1,CASSDPSGIPHYGYTF
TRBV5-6,CASSLWQGINSPLHF
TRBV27,CASSKQGWGYGYTF
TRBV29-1,CSVEYTGGGGNVLTF
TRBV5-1,CASSLGWQGPYEQYF
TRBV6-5,CASSRDLRNKNIQYF
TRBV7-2,CASSRQGRSTNEKLFF
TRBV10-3,CAIRDYSGANVLTF
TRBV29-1,CSVADRLPGNTIYF
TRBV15,CATRGTTDSYNEQFF
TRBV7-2,CASSTRQGGNQPQHF
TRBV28,CASNARGGSNEKLFF
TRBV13,CASSSQNYEQYF
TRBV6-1,CASGAGLPVDGYTF
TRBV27,CASSINRAPSYEQYF
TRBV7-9,CASSRPRTGLSDEQFF
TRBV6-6,CASSPQGIDYEQYF
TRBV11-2,CASSLLPPSGGQETQYF
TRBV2,CASTPERVPNTEAFF
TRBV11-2,CASRPQLAGGRDNEQFF
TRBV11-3,CASSPTGGAAGELFF